What follows describes a single T cell receptor (beta chain). Enrolment of Seattle patients took place during active infection, and they were followed longitudinally. Trimming took 1 base from V and 3 from J, leaving 8 bases between them. This CDR3 is built from 14 residues. Germline CDR1 is LNHNV and CDR2 is YYDKDF (reference sequence). The sample comes from a study of blood T cell repertoires in COVID-19. Study summary: PBMCs, B-cell-depleted T cells, or T cells were the source of the cDNA or gDNA that made up the material.

Original handling: From reference gene primer amplification, estimates of nucleated cell counts were derived. TCRdb's copy holds only in-frame clones and misses some; the assay was immunoSEQ multiplex PCR. That table gives V, J and clone size, and the DNA gave D and trimming. The sample contains 70,000 to 100,000 clones, 87% of which appear only once. The specimen sequenced was peripheral blood. This receptor was identified in a woman in her sixties with COVID-19, enrolled during active disease. The chain joins TRBV15 to TRBJ2-3; the D is unclear. The CDR3 region is CATSRVRRTDTQYF. The CDR3 DNA reads as TGTGCCACCAGCAGAGTCCGCAGGACAGATACGCAGTATTTT.